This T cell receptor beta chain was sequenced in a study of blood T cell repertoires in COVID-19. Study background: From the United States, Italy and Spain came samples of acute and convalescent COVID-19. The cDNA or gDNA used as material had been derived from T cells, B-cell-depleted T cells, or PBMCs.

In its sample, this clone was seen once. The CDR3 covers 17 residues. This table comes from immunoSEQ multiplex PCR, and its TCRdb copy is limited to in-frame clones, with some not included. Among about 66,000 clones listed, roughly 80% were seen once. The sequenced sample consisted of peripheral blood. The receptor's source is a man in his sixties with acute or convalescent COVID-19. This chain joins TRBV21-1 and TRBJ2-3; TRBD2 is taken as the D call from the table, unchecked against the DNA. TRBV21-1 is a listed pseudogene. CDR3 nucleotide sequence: TGTGCCAGCAGCAGGGTCGGTAGCGGGGGGTACACAGATACGCAGTATTTT. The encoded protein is CASSRVGSGGYTDTQYF.